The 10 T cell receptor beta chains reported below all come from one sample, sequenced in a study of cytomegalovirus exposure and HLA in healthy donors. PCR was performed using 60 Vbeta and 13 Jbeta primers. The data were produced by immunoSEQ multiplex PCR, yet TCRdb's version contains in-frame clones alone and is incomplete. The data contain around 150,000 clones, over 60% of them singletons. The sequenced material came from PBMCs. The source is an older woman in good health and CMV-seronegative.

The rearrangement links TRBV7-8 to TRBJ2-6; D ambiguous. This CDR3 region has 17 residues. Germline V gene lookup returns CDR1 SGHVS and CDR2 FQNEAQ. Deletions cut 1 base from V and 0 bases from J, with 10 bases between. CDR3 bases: TGTGCCAGCAGCTTAGGTGGCCACGCCTCTGGGGCCAACGTCCTGACTTTC. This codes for CASSLGGHASGANVLTF.

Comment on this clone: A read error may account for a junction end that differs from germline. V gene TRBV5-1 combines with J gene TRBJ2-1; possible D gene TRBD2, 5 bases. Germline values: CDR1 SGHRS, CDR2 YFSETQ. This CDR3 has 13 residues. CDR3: CAGSGSFSSEQFF. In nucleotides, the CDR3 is TGCGCCGGCAGCGGCTCCTTCTCCAGTGAGCAGTTCTTC.

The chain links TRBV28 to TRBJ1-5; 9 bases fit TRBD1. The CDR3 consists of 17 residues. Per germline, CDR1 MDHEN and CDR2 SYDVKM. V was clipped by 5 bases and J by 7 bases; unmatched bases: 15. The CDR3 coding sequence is TGTGCCAGCAGTCTACACGTTGGGGGACAGGGAGGACAGCCCCAGCATTTT. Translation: CASSLHVGGQGGQPQHF.

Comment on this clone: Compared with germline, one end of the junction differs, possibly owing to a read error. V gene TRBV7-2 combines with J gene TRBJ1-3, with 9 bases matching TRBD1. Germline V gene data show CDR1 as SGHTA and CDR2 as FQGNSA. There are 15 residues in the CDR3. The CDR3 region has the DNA TGTGCCAGCAGCGCACAGGGGGCGTCTGGAAGCACCATATATTTT. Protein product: CASSAQGASGSTIYF.

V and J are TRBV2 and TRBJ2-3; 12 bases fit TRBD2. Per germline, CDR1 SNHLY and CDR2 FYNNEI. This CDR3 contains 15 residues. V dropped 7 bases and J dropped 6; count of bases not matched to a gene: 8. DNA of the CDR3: TGTGCCAGCACCCCTAGCGGGGGGGCATGGGATACGCAGTATTTT. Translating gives CASTPSGGAWDTQYF.

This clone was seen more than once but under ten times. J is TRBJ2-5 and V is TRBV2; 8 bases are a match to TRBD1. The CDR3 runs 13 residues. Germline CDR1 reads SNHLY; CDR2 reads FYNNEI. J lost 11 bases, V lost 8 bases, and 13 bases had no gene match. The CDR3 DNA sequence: TGTGCCAGCCAGGGCAGGGGGCAGGTTGAGCAGTACTTC. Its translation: CASQGRGQVEQYF.

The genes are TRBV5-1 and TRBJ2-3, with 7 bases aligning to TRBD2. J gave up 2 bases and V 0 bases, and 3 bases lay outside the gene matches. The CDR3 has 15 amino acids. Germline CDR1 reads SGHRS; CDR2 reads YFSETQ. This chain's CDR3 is CASSLGGTNTDTQYF. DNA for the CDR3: TGCGCCAGCAGCTTGGGGGGGACTAACACAGATACGCAGTATTTT.

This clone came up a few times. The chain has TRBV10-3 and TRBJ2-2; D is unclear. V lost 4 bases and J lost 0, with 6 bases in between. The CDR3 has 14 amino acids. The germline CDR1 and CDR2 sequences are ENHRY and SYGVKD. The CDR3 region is CAISVSTNTGELFF. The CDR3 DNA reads TGTGCCATCAGTGTTTCTACGAACACCGGGGAGCTGTTTTTT.

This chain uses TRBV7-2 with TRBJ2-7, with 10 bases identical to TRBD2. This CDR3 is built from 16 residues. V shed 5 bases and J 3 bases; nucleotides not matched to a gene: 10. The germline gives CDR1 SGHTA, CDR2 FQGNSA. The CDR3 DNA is TGTGCCAGCAGCCTGGGGCAGCGGGAGGGCCGCTACGAGCAGTACTTC. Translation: CASSLGQREGRYEQYF.

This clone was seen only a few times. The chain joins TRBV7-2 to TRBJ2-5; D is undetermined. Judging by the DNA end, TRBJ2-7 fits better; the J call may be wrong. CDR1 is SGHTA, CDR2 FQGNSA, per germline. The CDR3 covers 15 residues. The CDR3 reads CASSHSPAGSYEQYF. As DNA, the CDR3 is TGTGCCAGCAGCCATAGCCCCGCCGGGTCCTACGAGCAGTACTTC.